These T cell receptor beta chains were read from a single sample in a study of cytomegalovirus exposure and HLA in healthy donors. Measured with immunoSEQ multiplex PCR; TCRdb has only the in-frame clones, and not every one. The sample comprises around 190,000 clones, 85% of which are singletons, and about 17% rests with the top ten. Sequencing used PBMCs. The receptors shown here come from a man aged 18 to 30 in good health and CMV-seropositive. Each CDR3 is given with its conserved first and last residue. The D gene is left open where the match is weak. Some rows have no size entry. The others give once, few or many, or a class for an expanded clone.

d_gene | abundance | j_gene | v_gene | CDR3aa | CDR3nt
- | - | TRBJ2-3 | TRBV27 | CASSGDRAAITDTQYF | TGTGCCAGCAGTGGCGACCGTGCAGCGATCACAGATACGCAGTATTTT
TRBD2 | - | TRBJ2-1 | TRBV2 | CASTTSLAGSEQFF | TGTGCCAGTACTACGTCGCTAGCGGGGAGTGAGCAGTTCTTC
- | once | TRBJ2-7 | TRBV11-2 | CASSPWPTYEQYF | TGTGCCAGCAGCCCATGGCCGACCTACGAGCAGTACTTC
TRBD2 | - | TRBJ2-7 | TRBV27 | CASSLKTSGQTYEQYF | TGTGCCAGCAGTTTAAAAACTAGCGGGCAAACCTACGAGCAGTACTTC
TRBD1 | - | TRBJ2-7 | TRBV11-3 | CASSHLDRGRREQYF | TGTGCCAGCAGCCACCTGGACAGGGGGCGACGGGAGCAGTACTTC
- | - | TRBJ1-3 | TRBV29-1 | CSVAGLRGNTIYF | TGCAGCGTTGCAGGGTTAAGAGGAAACACCATATATTTT
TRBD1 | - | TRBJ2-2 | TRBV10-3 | CATAAGTANTGELFF | TGTGCCACAGCCGCTGGGACAGCGAACACCGGGGAGCTGTTTTTT
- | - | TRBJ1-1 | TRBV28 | CATRLWLNTEAFF | TGTGCCACCCGCCTATGGTTGAACACTGAAGCTTTCTTT
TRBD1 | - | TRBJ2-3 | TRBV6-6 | CASSPTGGRTDTQYF | TGTGCCAGCAGTCCCACAGGGGGCCGCACAGATACGCAGTATTTT
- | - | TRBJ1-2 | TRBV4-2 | CASSPRDRDSPGYTF | TGTGCCAGCAGCCCCCGGGATCGGGACTCGCCTGGCTACACCTTC
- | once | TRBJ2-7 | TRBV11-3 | CASSLAGDEQYF | TGTGCCAGCAGCTTAGCAGGGGACGAGCAGTACTTC